This T cell receptor (beta chain) was recovered during a study of T cell responses to AZD1222 COVID-19 vaccine. Study observations and caveats: Just a handful of AZD1222 recipients were seropositive at baseline.

TCRdb's table, derived via immunoSEQ multiplex PCR, lists solely in-frame clones and lacks some. The sample has fewer than 100,000 clones; 90% are singletons. As regards this clone: As yet, its antigen is unknown.

This receptor was obtained from an adult who received the AZD1222 COVID-19 vaccine. The sequencing used peripheral blood, collected 28 days after the second AZD1222 dose.

CDR3 region: CAIQGATAYEQYF. DNA of the CDR3: TGTGCCATCCAAGGGGCTACTGCCTACGAGCAGTACTTC. The V and J genes are TRBV7-9 and TRBJ2-7, with D perhaps matching TRBD1 (5 bases). Germline CDR1 and CDR2: SEHNR and FQNEAQ (reference sequence). The V gene lost 10 bases and the J gene lost 2 bases, with 15 bases spanning the gap. The CDR3 has 13 residues.